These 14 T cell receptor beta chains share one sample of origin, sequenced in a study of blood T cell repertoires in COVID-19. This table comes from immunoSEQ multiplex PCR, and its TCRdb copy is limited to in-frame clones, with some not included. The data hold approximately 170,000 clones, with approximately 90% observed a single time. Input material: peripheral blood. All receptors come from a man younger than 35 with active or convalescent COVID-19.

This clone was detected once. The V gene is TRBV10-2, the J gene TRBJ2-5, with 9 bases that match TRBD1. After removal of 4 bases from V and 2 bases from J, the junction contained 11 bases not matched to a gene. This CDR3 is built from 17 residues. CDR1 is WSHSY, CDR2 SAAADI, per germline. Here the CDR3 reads CASSVGLGDRAQETQYF. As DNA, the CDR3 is TGCGCCAGCAGTGTTGGTTTGGGGGACAGGGCGCAAGAGACCCAGTACTTC.

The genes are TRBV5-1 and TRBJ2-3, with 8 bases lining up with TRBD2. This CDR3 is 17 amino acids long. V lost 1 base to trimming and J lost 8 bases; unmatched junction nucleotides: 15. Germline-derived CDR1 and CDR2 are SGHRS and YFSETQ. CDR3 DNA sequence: TGCGCCAGCAGCTTGAGGGCGGGGGGACGAGGAGGAGGTACGCAGTATTTT. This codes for CASSLRAGGRGGGTQYF.

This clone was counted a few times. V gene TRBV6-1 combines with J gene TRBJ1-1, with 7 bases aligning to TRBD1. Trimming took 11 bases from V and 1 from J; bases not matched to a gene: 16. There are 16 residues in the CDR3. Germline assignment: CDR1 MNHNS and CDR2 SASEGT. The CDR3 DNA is TGTGCCGGCAATGACAGGGAGGGAAGGGGGAACACTGAAGCTTTCTTT. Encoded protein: CAGNDREGRGNTEAFF.

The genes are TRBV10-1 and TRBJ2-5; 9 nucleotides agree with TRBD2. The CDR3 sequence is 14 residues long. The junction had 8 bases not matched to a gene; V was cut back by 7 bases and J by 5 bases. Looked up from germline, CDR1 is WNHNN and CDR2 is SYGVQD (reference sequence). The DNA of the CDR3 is TGCGCCAGCACGTTGGTGCGGGAGGGGGAGACCCAGTACTTC. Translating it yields CASTLVREGETQYF.

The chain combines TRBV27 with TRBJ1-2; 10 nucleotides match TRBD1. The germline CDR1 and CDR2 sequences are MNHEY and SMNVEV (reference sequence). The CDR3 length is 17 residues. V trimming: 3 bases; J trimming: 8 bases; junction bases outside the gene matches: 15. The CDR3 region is CASSFRDRGRGKGGYTF. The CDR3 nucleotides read TGTGCCAGCAGTTTCCGGGACAGGGGTCGGGGGAAAGGAGGCTACACCTTC.

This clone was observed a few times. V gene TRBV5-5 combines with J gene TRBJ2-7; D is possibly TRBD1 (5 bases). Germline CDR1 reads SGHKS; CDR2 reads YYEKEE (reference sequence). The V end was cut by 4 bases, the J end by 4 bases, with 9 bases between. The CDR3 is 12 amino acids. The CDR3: CASSIQEYEQYF. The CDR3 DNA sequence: TGTGCCAGCAGCATACAGGAGTACGAGCAGTACTTC.

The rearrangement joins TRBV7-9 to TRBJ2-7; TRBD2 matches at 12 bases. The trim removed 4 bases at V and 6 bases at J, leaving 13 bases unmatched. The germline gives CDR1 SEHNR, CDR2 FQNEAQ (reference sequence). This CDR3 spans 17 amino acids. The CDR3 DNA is TGTGCCAGCAGCTCTTGGGGCCGGGGACTAGCGGGCGGCGAGCAGTACTTC. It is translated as CASSSWGRGLAGGEQYF.

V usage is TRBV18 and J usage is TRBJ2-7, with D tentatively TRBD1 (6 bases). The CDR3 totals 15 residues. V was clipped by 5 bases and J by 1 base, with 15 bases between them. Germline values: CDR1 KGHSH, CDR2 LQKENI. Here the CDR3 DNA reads TGTGCCAGCTCAATCGACAGGTTAGGGTCCTACGAGCAGTACTTC. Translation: CASSIDRLGSYEQYF.

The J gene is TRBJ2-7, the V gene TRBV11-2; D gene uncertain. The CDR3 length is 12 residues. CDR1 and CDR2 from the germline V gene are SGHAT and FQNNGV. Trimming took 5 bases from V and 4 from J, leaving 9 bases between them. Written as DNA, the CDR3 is TGTGCCAGCAGCCCTAGTTATTACGAGCAGTACGTC. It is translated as CASSPSYYEQYV.

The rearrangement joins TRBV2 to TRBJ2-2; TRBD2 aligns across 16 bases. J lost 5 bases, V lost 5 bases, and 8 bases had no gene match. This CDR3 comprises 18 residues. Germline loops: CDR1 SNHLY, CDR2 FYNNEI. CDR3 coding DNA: TGTGCCAGCAGTTACGGGACTAGCGGGGGGGACGAGACCGGGGAGCTGTTTTTT. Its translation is CASSYGTSGGDETGELFF.

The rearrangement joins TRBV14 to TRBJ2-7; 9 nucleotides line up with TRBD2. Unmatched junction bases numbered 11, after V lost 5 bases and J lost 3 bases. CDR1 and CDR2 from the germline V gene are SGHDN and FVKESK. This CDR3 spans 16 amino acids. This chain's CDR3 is CASSAFAGLAFYEQYF. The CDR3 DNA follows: TGTGCCAGCAGCGCCTTCGCCGGACTAGCGTTCTACGAGCAGTACTTC.

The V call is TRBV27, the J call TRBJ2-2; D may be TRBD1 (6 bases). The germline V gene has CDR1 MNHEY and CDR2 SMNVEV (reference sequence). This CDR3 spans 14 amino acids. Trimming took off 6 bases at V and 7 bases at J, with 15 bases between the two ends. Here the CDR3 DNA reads TGTGCCAGCAGGAGGCAGGGGTGGGTCGGGGAGCTGTTTTTT. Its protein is CASRRQGWVGELFF.

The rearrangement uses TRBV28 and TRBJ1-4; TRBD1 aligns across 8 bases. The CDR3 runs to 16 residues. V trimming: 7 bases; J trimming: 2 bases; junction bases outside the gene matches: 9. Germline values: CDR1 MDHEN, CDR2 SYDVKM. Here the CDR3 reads CASKQGARRTNEKLFF. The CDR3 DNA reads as TGTGCCAGCAAGCAGGGGGCTAGGAGGACTAATGAAAAACTGTTTTTT.

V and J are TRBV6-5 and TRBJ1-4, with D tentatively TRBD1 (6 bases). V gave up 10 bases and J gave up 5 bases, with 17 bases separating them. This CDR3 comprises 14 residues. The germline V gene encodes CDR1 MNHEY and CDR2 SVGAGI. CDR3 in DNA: TGTGCCACCACCCTAGACAGGACAAATGAAAAACTGTTTTTT. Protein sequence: CATTLDRTNEKLFF.